These 20 T cell receptor beta chains were all obtained from the same sample, sequenced in a study of early T cells in non-severe SARS-CoV-2 infection. In TCRdb, the 5' RACE reads were re-called with MiXCR into one record per CDR3 protein. Of tens of thousands of distinct CDR3 sequences listed, 9% to 15% are singletons. Sequencing was performed on whole blood. These receptors all stem from an adult who was a healthcare worker with PCR-confirmed SARS-CoV-2 infection or an uninfected control (not recorded which).

The chain uses TRBV7-2 and TRBJ2-1; 8 bases map to TRBD2. The CDR3 is 18 residues long. The trim removed 3 bases at V and 7 bases at J, leaving 17 bases unmatched. Looked up from germline, CDR1 is SGHTA and CDR2 is FQGNSA. CDR3 loop: CASSFWIVAGNALNEQFF. Written as DNA, the CDR3 is TGTGCCAGCAGCTTTTGGATAGTAGCGGGAAACGCCTTGAATGAGCAGTTCTTC.

The J gene is TRBJ2-3, the V gene TRBV4-1, with 7 bases aligning to TRBD2. The germline gives CDR1 MGHRA, CDR2 YSYEKL. This CDR3 region has 15 residues. V lost 4 bases and J lost 3; bases outside the gene matches: 7. The CDR3 here is CASSPSGVETDTQYF. The CDR3 bases are TGCGCCAGCAGCCCCAGCGGGGTGGAGACAGATACGCAGTATTTT.

The chain recombines TRBV7-9 with TRBJ2-3; perhaps D is TRBD1 or TRBD2 (5 bases each). The germline gives CDR1 SEHNR, CDR2 FQNEAQ (reference sequence). This CDR3 comprises 16 residues. V dropped 1 base and J dropped 2 bases, with 13 bases sitting between them. CDR3 region: CASSLGDLPDTDTQYF. DNA for the CDR3: TGTGCCAGCAGCTTAGGGGACCTACCTGACACAGATACGCAGTATTTT.

This clonotype was recorded at least ten times. DNA for the CDR3: TGTGCCAGCAGTTTAGCGTGGGATGAGCAGTTCTTC. Amino acids: CASSLAWDEQFF. This chain links TRBV12-3 or TRBV12-4 with TRBJ2-1; D call uncertain. The CDR3 runs to 12 residues. With 0 bases removed from V and 8 bases from J, the gap between germline ends came to 5 bases.

This sequence joins TRBV5-1 and TRBJ2-1; TRBD1 might be the D (6 bases). This CDR3 has 15 amino acids. The ends were cut back, 2 bases at V and 0 bases at J, with 9 bases in the middle. The germline V gene encodes CDR1 SGHRS and CDR2 YFSETQ. The CDR3 spells CASSFAQGSYNEQFF. The CDR3 region has the DNA TGCGCCAGCAGCTTCGCACAGGGCTCCTACAATGAGCAGTTCTTC.

This clonotype was seen many times. The chain employs TRBV12-3 or TRBV12-4 and TRBJ2-5, with TRBD1 as a possible D gene (6 bases). The V end was cut by 3 bases, the J end by 2 bases, with 19 bases between. The CDR3 is 17 residues long. CDR3 region: CASSFRVTDRGQETQYF. The CDR3 DNA is TGTGCCAGCAGTTTTAGGGTCACGGACAGAGGGCAAGAGACCCAGTACTTC.

Only a few counts were recorded for this clonotype. The gene calls are TRBV4-1 and TRBJ2-4, with a tentative D call TRBD1 (6 bases). V was trimmed by 5 bases and J by 4 bases, leaving 18 bases between them. Germline CDR1 reads MGHRA; CDR2 reads YSYEKL. The CDR3 is 16 amino acids. The DNA for the CDR3 is TGCGCCAGCAGCAAGAGTTCCGGGACATCGAAAAACATTCAGTACTTC. Residues: CASSKSSGTSKNIQYF.

The chain employs TRBV6-5 and TRBJ1-4; 9 bases are shared with TRBD1. This CDR3 has 14 amino acids. J gave up 8 bases and V 6 bases, and 7 bases lay outside the gene matches. CDR1 MNHEY and CDR2 SVGAGI come from the germline V gene. CDR3 sequence: CASRRTGVGEKLFF. The CDR3 DNA follows: TGTGCCAGCAGGCGGACAGGGGTTGGCGAAAAACTGTTTTTT.

This clonotype was seen ten or more times. The V and J genes are TRBV5-4 and TRBJ2-6, with TRBD1 matching 7 bases. The CDR3 runs to 21 residues. Trimming took 0 bases from V and 0 from J; bases not matched to a gene: 15. Germline V gives CDR1 SGHNT, CDR2 YYREEE (reference sequence). The CDR3 nucleotides read TGTGCCAGCAGCTTGGAGGGACCGGGACAGCCTTACTACTCTGGGGCCAACGTCCTGACTTTC. Its translation: CASSLEGPGQPYYSGANVLTF. The complete variable domain, with remaining parts taken from reference TRBV5-4 and TRBJ2-6, reads ETGVTQSPTHLIKTRGQQVTLRCSSQSGHNTVSWYQQALGQGPQFIFQYYREEENGRGNFPPRFSGLQFPNYSSELNVNALELDDSALYLCASSLEGPGQPYYSGANVLTFGAGSRLTVL.

J is TRBJ1-6 and V is TRBV20-1, with 9 bases identical to TRBD1. The CDR3 covers 14 residues. Germline loops: CDR1 DFQATT, CDR2 SNEGSKA (reference sequence). V trimming: 0 bases; J trimming: 7 bases; junction bases outside the gene matches: 1. CDR3: CSAREGTGNSPLHF. The CDR3 DNA is TGCAGTGCTAGAGAAGGGACAGGGAATTCACCCCTCCACTTT.

This clonotype was seen repeatedly, ten times or more. The rearrangement joins TRBV7-6 to TRBJ1-1; 8 bases are a match to TRBD1. The ends lost 4 bases at V and 0 bases at J; junction bases unmatched: 13. Germline loops: CDR1 SGHVS, CDR2 FNYEAQ. The CDR3 totals 18 residues. CDR3 sequence: CASSSLHRGNRMNTEAFF. In DNA, the CDR3 is TGTGCCAGCAGCTCCCTTCACAGGGGGAATCGCATGAACACTGAAGCTTTCTTT.

This clonotype was detected many times. The V call is TRBV20-1, the J call TRBJ2-5, with TRBD2 matching 7 bases. J gave up 4 bases and V 5 bases, and 7 bases lay outside the gene matches. The germline V gene has CDR1 DFQATT and CDR2 SNEGSKA (reference sequence). The CDR3 extends over 13 amino acids. This chain's CDR3 is CSAGRLAGETQYF. CDR3 DNA: TGCAGTGCTGGGAGACTAGCAGGAGAGACCCAGTACTTC.

This clonotype was counted a few times. The rearrangement uses TRBV7-2 and TRBJ2-2, with TRBD1 matching over 8 bases. In germline, CDR1 is SGHTA, CDR2 FQGNSA. V shed 3 bases and J 4 bases; nucleotides not matched to a gene: 4. The CDR3 runs to 15 residues. CDR3 loop: CASSFKTGGTGELFF. Here the CDR3 DNA reads TGTGCCAGCAGCTTTAAAACAGGGGGCACCGGGGAGCTGTTTTTT.

This clonotype has a handful of counts. The chain couples TRBV29-1 to TRBJ1-2; the D is unclear. Trimming pared 0 bases from V and 5 bases from J, leaving 10 bases between. CDR1 is SQVTM and CDR2 is ANQGSEA in the germline V gene. This CDR3 has 13 amino acids. The CDR3 bases are TGCAGCGTTGAAGAGGAGGAAGGGTATGGCTACACCTTC. It yields the protein CSVEEEEGYGYTF.

This chain connects TRBV20-1 to TRBJ2-7; 9 nucleotides agree with TRBD1. The V gene's germline CDR1 is DFQATT and CDR2 SNEGSKA (reference sequence). Trimming removed 0 bases from V and 3 bases from J; junction bases left unmatched: 15. The CDR3 consists of 18 residues. CDR3 loop: CSARDQGFWTGESYEQYF. The CDR3 bases are TGCAGTGCTAGAGATCAGGGTTTTTGGACAGGGGAAAGCTACGAGCAGTACTTC.

This clonotype was found many times. The chain employs TRBV5-5 and TRBJ2-3, with unresolved D. The V gene lost 5 bases and the J gene lost 2 bases, with 12 bases spanning the gap. Germline-derived CDR1 and CDR2 are SGHKS and YYEKEE (reference sequence). The CDR3 consists of 14 residues. The DNA for the CDR3 is TGTGCCAGCAGTGGACCCGGTTTCACAGATACGCAGTATTTT. It codes for CASSGPGFTDTQYF.

This chain links TRBV28 with TRBJ2-1; D remains ambiguous. Germline values: CDR1 MDHEN, CDR2 SYDVKM. The V end was cut by 11 bases, the J end by 6 bases, with 11 bases between. The CDR3 totals 11 residues. CDR3 sequence: CAGTTANEQFF. DNA for the CDR3: TGTGCCGGCACCACAGCCAATGAGCAGTTCTTC.

This clonotype was seen many times. The chain recombines TRBV10-3 with TRBJ1-2; D not certain. V lost 7 bases and J 0 bases, leaving 12 bases between the germline ends. Germline V lookup: CDR1 ENHRY, CDR2 SYGVKD. The CDR3 sequence is 14 residues long. CDR3 in amino acids: CAITLDRANYGYTF. The CDR3 coding sequence is TGTGCCATCACCCTGGACCGAGCTAACTATGGCTACACCTTC.

The sample holds many counts of this clonotype. V is TRBV5-1 and J is TRBJ2-7, with 7 bases matching TRBD2. Germline V lookup: CDR1 SGHRS, CDR2 YFSETQ. This CDR3 region has 13 residues. J was trimmed by 0 bases and V by 5 bases; bases with no gene match: 2. The CDR3 DNA follows: TGCGCCAGCAGATCTAGCGGCTCCTACGAGCAGTACTTC. It is translated as CASRSSGSYEQYF.

The V call is TRBV7-9, the J call TRBJ2-1; D is undetermined. With 3 bases removed from V and 0 bases from J, the gap between germline ends came to 6 bases. Germline V gene sequence: CDR1 SEHNR, CDR2 FQNEAQ (reference sequence). CDR3 length: 14 amino acids. CDR3 amino acids: CASSFDSSYNEQFF. The CDR3 nucleotides are TGTGCCAGCAGCTTTGATAGCTCCTACAATGAGCAGTTCTTC.